This is a list of T cell receptor beta chains from one sample in a study of blood T cell repertoires in COVID-19. The assay was immunoSEQ multiplex PCR, and TCRdb's table has in-frame clones only and misses some. Of 200,000 to 300,000 clones detected, roughly 79% appear once; the ten largest clones hold 7.5%. The sample taken for sequencing was peripheral blood. These TCRs come from a woman older than 75 with COVID-19, enrolled during active disease. CDR3s include the opening cysteine and the closing phenylalanine or tryptophan. D genes are given only for firm matches. Size is omitted from some rows. Given values are once, few, many or a class for expanded clones.

>NA|NA|TRBJ1-1|TRBV10-3
CAISEFGNTEAFF
TGTGCCATCAGTGAGTTCGGGAACACTGAAGCTTTCTTT
>TRBD2|NA|TRBJ2-5|TRBV15
CATSFPPSGVETQYF
TGTGCCACCAGCTTCCCCCCTAGCGGGGTGGAGACCCAGTACTTC
>NA|NA|TRBJ2-5|TRBV18
CASSLSSAQETQYF
TGTGCCAGCTCACTCTCTAGCGCTCAAGAGACCCAGTACTTC
>NA|NA|TRBJ1-1|TRBV23-1
CASSQLNRAIFTEAFF
TGCGCCAGCAGTCAACTCAACAGGGCGATCTTCACTGAAGCTTTCTTT
>TRBD1|NA|TRBJ1-2|TRBV7-9
CASSGQQGLYGYTF
TGTGCCAGCAGCGGTCAACAGGGGCTCTATGGCTACACCTTC
>NA|once|TRBJ2-2|TRBV30
CAWTRGTGELFF
TGTGCCTGGACAAGGGGCACCGGGGAGCTGTTTTTT
>TRBD2|few|TRBJ2-4|TRBV30
CAWRPGLASGIQYF
TGTGCCTGGCGTCCGGGACTAGCGTCGGGCATTCAGTACTTC
>NA|NA|TRBJ2-2|TRBV18
CASSPGTQLNTGELFF
TGTGCCAGCTCACCGGGGACACAATTAAACACCGGGGAGCTGTTTTTT
>TRBD2|NA|TRBJ2-3|TRBV4-2
CASSPYAGGARTDTQYF
TGTGCCAGCAGCCCTTATGCGGGGGGGGCAAGGACAGATACGCAGTATTTT
>NA|once|TRBJ2-3|TRBV24-1
CATSKWENPDTQYF
TGTGCCACCAGTAAGTGGGAGAATCCAGATACGCAGTATTTT
>NA|NA|TRBJ2-2|TRBV30
CAWSVTPGKGELFF
TGTGCCTGGAGTGTAACGCCGGGGAAGGGGGAGCTGTTTTTT
>NA|NA|TRBJ1-1|TRBV6-6
CASSSHTAGYTEAFF
TGTGCCAGCAGTTCTCATACCGCGGGGTACACTGAAGCTTTCTTT
>NA|NA|TRBJ1-2|TRBV5-1
CASSLAGNYGYTF
TGCGCCAGCAGCTTGGCGGGGAACTATGGCTACACCTTC
>TRBD1|NA|TRBJ2-3|TRBV11-1
CASSPRTGVDTQYF
TGTGCCAGCAGCCCCCGGACAGGGGTCGATACGCAGTATTTT
>TRBD2|NA|TRBJ2-1|TRBV5-1
CASRLAGGFYNEQFF
TGCGCCAGCAGACTAGCGGGAGGGTTTTACAATGAGCAGTTCTTC
>TRBD2|NA|TRBJ2-1|TRBV9
CASSSMPTSGGYNEQFF
TGTGCCAGCAGCTCCATGCCGACTAGCGGGGGGTACAATGAGCAGTTCTTC
>TRBD1|NA|TRBJ1-5|TRBV7-3
CASSSRWGTGGNQPQHF
TGTGCCAGCAGCTCGCGTTGGGGGACAGGGGGCAATCAGCCCCAGCATTTT
>NA|NA|TRBJ2-1|TRBV24-1
CATSDPSSSYNEQFF
TGTGCCACCAGTGACCCGTCGAGCTCCTACAATGAGCAGTTCTTC
>TRBD1|few|TRBJ1-1|TRBV7-9
CASSFPGTGNTEAFF
TGTGCCAGCAGCTTTCCCGGGACAGGGAACACTGAAGCTTTCTTT
>NA|NA|TRBJ2-6|TRBV7-6
CASSPRQVASGANVLTF
TGTGCCAGCAGCCCACGACAGGTCGCCTCTGGGGCCAACGTCCTGACTTTC
>NA|NA|TRBJ2-3|TRBV5-4
CASSSQGGTDTQYF
TGTGCCAGCAGCTCCCAGGGGGGTACGGATACGCAGTATTTT
>NA|NA|TRBJ1-4|TRBV6-5
CASSKTRGGNEKLFF
TGTGCCAGCAGTAAAACAAGGGGGGGGAATGAAAAACTGTTTTTT
>NA|NA|TRBJ2-2|TRBV6-1
CASSAPFRGTNTGELFF
TGTGCCAGCAGTGCTCCCTTCCGGGGGACGAACACCGGGGAGCTGTTTTTT
>NA|NA|TRBJ2-4|TRBV30
CAWSRMKWAFENIQYF
TGTGCCTGGAGTCGAATGAAATGGGCCTTCGAAAACATTCAGTACTTC
>TRBD1|NA|TRBJ1-4|TRBV6-6
CASSKQGAPNEKLFF
TGTGCCAGCAGTAAACAGGGGGCGCCTAATGAAAAACTGTTTTTT
>NA|NA|TRBJ2-1|TRBV11-3
CASSSSRDEQFF
TGTGCCAGCAGCTCGTCCCGCGATGAGCAGTTCTTC
>TRBD1|NA|TRBJ2-1|TRBV12-5
CASGLVGGDEQFF
TGTGCTAGTGGTTTGGTAGGGGGCGATGAGCAGTTCTTC
>NA|NA|TRBJ2-5|TRBV24-1
CATSEAEATRQETQYF
TGTGCCACCAGTGAGGCTGAGGCAACCCGGCAAGAGACCCAGTACTTC
>NA|few|TRBJ1-2|TRBV5-8
CASSFTGRDYGYTF
TGTGCCAGCAGCTTCACAGGGAGGGACTATGGCTACACCTTC
>TRBD1|NA|TRBJ1-4|TRBV28
CATSGQGREDEKLFF
TGTGCCACCTCGGGACAGGGGAGGGAGGATGAAAAACTGTTTTTT
>TRBD2|NA|TRBJ2-5|TRBV11-2
CASSSGLEGTQYF
TGTGCCAGCAGCTCGGGACTAGAGGGGACCCAGTACTTC
>TRBD1|many|TRBJ2-7|TRBV5-1
CASRTQGALNEQYF
TGCGCCAGCAGAACTCAGGGGGCCTTAAACGAGCAGTACTTC
>NA|NA|TRBJ1-1|TRBV15
CATSRDLGTMNTEAFF
TGTGCCACCAGCAGAGATCTGGGCACAATGAACACTGAAGCTTTCTTT
>TRBD2|NA|TRBJ2-7|TRBV28
CATATSFYEQYF
TGTGCCACCGCGACTAGCTTCTACGAGCAGTACTTC
>NA|NA|TRBJ2-1|TRBV5-1
CASSEGLSYNEQFF
TGCGCCAGCTCGGAGGGCCTCTCCTACAATGAGCAGTTCTTC
>TRBD1|NA|TRBJ1-1|TRBV5-1
CASSLVTGGNMNTEAFF
TGCGCCAGCAGCTTGGTTACAGGGGGTAATATGAACACTGAAGCTTTCTTT
>NA|NA|TRBJ1-1|TRBV7-7
CASSRLGNTEAFF
TGTGCTAGCAGCCGACTGGGGAACACTGAAGCTTTCTTT
>NA|few|TRBJ1-4|TRBV28
CASSKSIYNEKLFF
TGTGCCAGCAGCAAGAGTATATATAATGAAAAACTGTTTTTT
>NA|NA|TRBJ2-7|TRBV5-4
CASSYPGKPGAENEQYF
TGTGCCAGCAGCTATCCCGGAAAGCCGGGAGCGGAGAACGAGCAGTACTTC
>NA|NA|TRBJ2-4|TRBV6-2/TRBV6-3
CASSYGVAKNIQYF
TGTGCCAGCAGTTATGGAGTAGCCAAAAACATTCAGTACTTC
>TRBD2|NA|TRBJ2-3|TRBV24-1
CATSDWGLAGDVDTQYF
TGTGCCACCAGTGATTGGGGACTAGCGGGAGATGTAGATACGCAGTATTTT
>NA|NA|TRBJ2-3|TRBV28
CASTVGLSVGTDTQYF
TGTGCCAGCACCGTGGGGCTGTCGGTGGGCACAGATACGCAGTATTTT
>NA|NA|TRBJ2-2|TRBV11-2
CASSLGRWTGELFF
TGTGCCAGCAGTTTGGGGCGGTGGACCGGGGAGCTGTTTTTT
>TRBD2|NA|TRBJ2-1|TRBV27
CASSPRLADTYNEQFF
TGTGCCAGCAGTCCAAGACTAGCGGATACCTACAATGAGCAGTTCTTC
>TRBD2|NA|TRBJ2-3|TRBV5-1
CASSLGLAGSDTQYF
TGCGCCAGCAGCTTGGGACTAGCGGGGTCAGATACGCAGTATTTT
>NA|NA|TRBJ2-7|TRBV28
CASSPIDYEQYF
TGTGCCAGCAGCCCCATAGACTACGAGCAGTACTTC
>NA|NA|TRBJ2-1|TRBV11-3
CASSSRRAGEQFF
TGTGCCAGCAGCTCCAGGAGGGCCGGTGAGCAGTTCTTC
>TRBD2|NA|TRBJ2-1|TRBV5-1
CASSLGSSGGFNEQFF
TGCGCCAGCAGCTTGGGGAGTAGCGGGGGGTTTAATGAGCAGTTCTTC
>NA|NA|TRBJ1-5|TRBV2
CASSGDTRNQPQHF
TGTGCCAGCAGTGGGGACACTCGCAATCAGCCCCAGCATTTT
>NA|NA|TRBJ2-1|TRBV19
CASSIGAGYNEQFF
TGTGCCAGTAGTATAGGGGCGGGTTACAATGAGCAGTTCTTC
>TRBD1|few|TRBJ2-7|TRBV5-5
CASSQRTGGYEQYF
TGTGCCAGCAGCCAACGGACAGGGGGCTACGAGCAGTACTTC
>TRBD1|NA|TRBJ2-1|TRBV24-1
CATSDRGQGNEQFF
TGTGCCACCAGTGACCGCGGACAGGGGAATGAGCAGTTCTTC
>NA|NA|TRBJ1-3|TRBV10-3
CAIRGGLASGNTIYF
TGTGCCATCAGGGGGGGACTCGCCTCTGGAAACACCATATATTTT
>NA|NA|TRBJ1-2|TRBV7-8
CASSFQTGFGNYGYTF
TGTGCCAGCAGCTTTCAAACAGGATTTGGAAACTATGGCTACACCTTC
>TRBD2|once|TRBJ2-5|TRBV13
CASSIRGGWVETQYF
TGTGCCAGCAGCATCCGGGGGGGCTGGGTCGAGACCCAGTACTTC
>NA|NA|TRBJ1-2|TRBV2
CASNLENQGYGYTF
TGTGCCAGCAATCTAGAAAACCAGGGATATGGCTACACCTTC
>TRBD2|NA|TRBJ2-5|TRBV28
CASSPPGLVQETQYF
TGTGCCAGCAGTCCCCCTGGACTAGTTCAAGAGACCCAGTACTTC